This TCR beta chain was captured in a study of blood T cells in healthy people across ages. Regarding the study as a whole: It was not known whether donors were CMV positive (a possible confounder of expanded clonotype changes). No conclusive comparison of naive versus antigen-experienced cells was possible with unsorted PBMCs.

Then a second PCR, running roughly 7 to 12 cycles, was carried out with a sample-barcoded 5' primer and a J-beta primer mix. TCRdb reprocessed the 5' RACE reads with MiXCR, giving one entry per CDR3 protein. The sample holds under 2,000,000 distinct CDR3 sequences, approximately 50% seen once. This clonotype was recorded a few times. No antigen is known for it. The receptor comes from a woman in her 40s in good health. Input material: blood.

The CDR3 protein is CASSRDRGNYGANVLTF. In DNA, the CDR3 is TGTGCCAGCAGCCGGGACAGGGGGAATTATGGGGCCAACGTCCTGACTTTC. This chain connects TRBV2 to TRBJ2-6; 11 nucleotides align to TRBD1. Germline trimming cut 6 bases from V and 3 bases from J; bases unmatched to any gene: 7. Germline CDR1 reads SNHLY; CDR2 reads FYNNEI. The CDR3 extends over 17 amino acids.